This record looks at one T cell receptor (beta chain) sequence and its context. This entry comes from a study of shared clonotypes between healthy human individuals. Trimming removed 7 bases from V and 5 bases from J, with 15 bases in between. The CDR3 totals 15 residues. Germline lookup yields CDR1 MNHNS and CDR2 SASEGT. Splitting of each subset's genomic DNA was done evenly across several immunoSEQ plates. Original processing notes: From ImmunoSEQ came sequences covering only the junction and carrying no quality scores, so filtering differed. The method was immunoSEQ multiplex PCR; TCRdb's version includes in-frame clones alone and lacks a portion of them. V, J and clone size are those of that table, while D and trimming were read from the DNA. Altogether 2.5 million or so clones are present, around nine tenths being singletons, with the ten largest covering over 0.12%.

This chain uses TRBV6-1 with TRBJ1-6; D is uncertain. The TCR originated in a man aged 18 to 30 in good health. The material sequenced was naive CD4+ T cells sorted from blood. This sample's subset: CD45RA+ positively selected. This chain's CDR3 is CASKTDSADNSPLHF. The CDR3, as DNA: TGTGCCAGCAAGACGGACTCGGCGGATAATTCACCCCTCCACTTT.